This T cell receptor beta chain was documented in a study of cytomegalovirus exposure and HLA in healthy donors. The wider study: Within an early data release were around 87 million unique TCRs drawn from HLA-typed donors.

This CDR3 is built from 16 residues. Germline lookup yields CDR1 SEHNR and CDR2 FQNEAQ (reference sequence). After removal of 1 base from V and 6 bases from J, the junction contained 6 bases not matched to a gene. Points from the study as a whole: HLA alleles showed associations with about 15,000 TCR beta sequences in a later analysis, at a 0.05 false discovery rate. It was likely that a cluster of highly shared sequence variants was a sequencing artifact.

On this clone itself: Its specificity is unknown.

Amplification used 60 Vbeta primers and 13 Jbeta primers. TCRdb's table, derived via immunoSEQ multiplex PCR, lists solely in-frame clones and lacks some. This repertoire includes 150,000 to 250,000 clones. The sequenced sample was PBMCs. This TCR came from a boy younger than 18 in good health and CMV-seronegative. The V call is TRBV7-9, the J call TRBJ2-3, with 11 bases aligning to TRBD2. The CDR3 spells CASSLGLAGGVDTQYF. Written as DNA, the CDR3 is TGTGCCAGCAGCTTAGGGCTAGCGGGGGGCGTGGATACGCAGTATTTT.